These 22 T cell receptor beta chains came from one sample sequenced in a study of blood T cells in healthy people across ages. Primed by a sample-barcoded 5' primer and a J-beta primer mix, a second PCR proceeded for roughly 6 to 12 cycles. MiXCR, run by TCRdb on the 5' RACE reads, gives a single entry per CDR3 protein. The sample comprises some 800,000 distinct CDR3 sequences, around 25% of which are singletons, and 3% to 4.5% rests with the top ten. These data are also associated with another study on T cells of mothers and their children.

Sequencing input: blood. These receptor sequences come from a boy aged 5 to 17 in good health.

V and J are TRBV4-3 and TRBJ1-3; unclear D gene. The CDR3 contains 15 residues. Trimming shortened V by 0 bases and J by 0 bases, and 6 bases separated the two germline ends. Germline CDR1 LGHNA, CDR2 YSLEER. The CDR3 sequence: CASSQDGDSGNTIYF. The DNA for the CDR3 is TGCGCCAGCAGCCAAGATGGGGACTCTGGAAACACCATATATTTT.

The V gene is TRBV5-8, the J gene TRBJ2-3, with TRBD2 matching 9 bases. Germline loops: CDR1 SGHTS, CDR2 YDEGEE. Losses at the gene ends were 4 bases for V and 2 bases for J; bases not matched to a gene: 8. There are 16 residues in the CDR3. CDR3 protein: CASSESSGILTDTQYF. CDR3 coding DNA: TGTGCCAGCAGCGAATCTAGCGGGATCCTCACAGATACGCAGTATTTT.

The genes are TRBV7-8 and TRBJ2-3, with D unresolved. Trimming removed 2 bases at V and 0 bases at J, with 12 bases between. Germline V gene sequence: CDR1 SGHVS, CDR2 FQNEAQ. This CDR3 is built from 16 residues. The CDR3 DNA follows: TGTGCCAGCAGCTTATCGGCGAGACCAAGCACAGATACGCAGTATTTT. Amino acids: CASSLSARPSTDTQYF.

In its sample, this clonotype was seen a few times. The chain couples TRBV29-1 to TRBJ2-5; D is tentatively TRBD1 or TRBD2 (6 bases each). Matching the DNA end better, TRBJ2-7 makes the J call doubtful. The CDR3 sequence is 16 residues long. In germline, CDR1 is SQVTM, CDR2 ANQGSEA. The CDR3, as DNA: TGCAGCGTTGGGGGGGCAGAAGGACACGGCGGAGACGAGCAGTACTTC. Translating gives CSVGGAEGHGGDEQYF.

The chain's CDR3 is CASSLGLAGEGSYNEQFF. DNA for the CDR3: TGTGCCAGCAGTTTGGGACTAGCGGGAGAAGGGTCCTACAATGAGCAGTTCTTC. The chain is built from TRBV28 and TRBJ2-1; 14 bases are a match to TRBD2. V lost 3 bases to trimming and J lost 1 base; unmatched junction nucleotides: 5. The CDR3 totals 18 residues. The V gene's germline CDR1 is MDHEN and CDR2 SYDVKM. The variable domain in full, completed from reference TRBV28 and TRBJ2-1, reads DVKVTQSSRYLVKRTGEKVFLECVQDMDHENMFWYRQDPGLGLRLIYFSYDVKMKEKGDIPEGYSVSREKKERFSLILESASTNQTSMYLCASSLGLAGEGSYNEQFFGPGTRLTVL.

This clonotype was detected a few times. The chain couples TRBV2 to TRBJ1-5; no reliable D call. Germline V gene sequence: CDR1 SNHLY, CDR2 FYNNEI. V lost 2 bases and J lost 0, with 5 bases in between. The CDR3 has 14 amino acids. The CDR3 DNA reads TGTGCCAGCAGTGAAAAGTATAGCAATCAGCCCCAGCATTTT. As protein: CASSEKYSNQPQHF.

The chain links TRBV24-1 to TRBJ2-1, with TRBD2 as a possible D gene (6 bases). With 0 bases removed from V and 4 bases from J, the gap between germline ends came to 15 bases. CDR1 and CDR2 (germline): KGHDR, SFDVKD. The CDR3 consists of 17 residues. The CDR3 loop is CATSDLVQGGDYNEQFF. The CDR3 DNA sequence: TGTGCCACCAGTGATTTGGTTCAAGGAGGGGATTACAATGAGCAGTTCTTC.

In this sample, this clonotype turned up many times. V usage is TRBV11-2 and J usage is TRBJ2-3, with TRBD1 identical over 7 bases. The J segment lost 2 bases and the V segment lost 5 bases, leaving 7 bases of the junction unmatched. Looked up from germline, CDR1 is SGHAT and CDR2 is FQNNGV. The CDR3 has 15 residues. The CDR3 here is CASSLQGSSTDTQYF. The CDR3 region has the DNA TGTGCCAGCAGCCTACAGGGGTCCTCCACAGATACGCAGTATTTT.

The rearrangement uses TRBV24-1 and TRBJ2-1; D remains unclear. CDR1 and CDR2 (germline): KGHDR, SFDVKD. Trimming stripped 3 bases from V and 8 bases from J, with 13 bases between. The CDR3 length is 14 residues. The CDR3 sequence: CATSDPIRGHEQFF. CDR3 nucleotides: TGTGCCACCAGTGATCCAATTCGTGGGCATGAGCAGTTCTTC.

V and J are TRBV9 and TRBJ2-1, with D perhaps matching TRBD1 (6 bases). The CDR3 has 14 amino acids. Germline loops: CDR1 SGDLS, CDR2 YYNGEE. V shed 0 bases and J shed 8 bases, with 12 bases lying between them. This CDR3 reads CASSVVGGWDEQFF. The CDR3, as DNA: TGTGCCAGCAGCGTAGTTGGGGGCTGGGATGAGCAGTTCTTC.

Ten or more counts support this clonotype. The J gene is TRBJ1-2, the V gene TRBV24-1; D is undetermined. There are 10 residues in the CDR3. V lost 7 bases to trimming and J lost 7 bases, with 6 bases between them. Germline assignment: CDR1 KGHDR and CDR2 SFDVKD. This CDR3 reads CATSVFGYTF. The CDR3 coding sequence is TGTGCCACCAGCGTTTTTGGCTACACCTTC.

This clonotype occurred a few times. The J gene is TRBJ2-5, the V gene TRBV3-1; unclear D gene. Germline CDR1 and CDR2: LGHDT and YNNKEL (reference sequence). V lost 4 bases and J 11 bases, leaving 17 bases between the germline ends. This CDR3 is built from 13 residues. The CDR3 region is CASSRTSGPEQYF. The CDR3 DNA follows: TGTGCCAGCAGCCGAACTTCCGGGCCTGAGCAGTACTTC.

This chain connects TRBV4-1 to TRBJ1-4; no reliable D call. CDR1 is MGHRA and CDR2 is YSYEKL in the germline V gene. This CDR3 contains 14 residues. V lost 0 bases to trimming and J lost 7 bases, with 9 bases between them. CDR3 sequence (DNA): TGCGCCAGCAGCCAAGAAAGGGCAGGTGAAAAACTGTTTTTT. Translating it yields CASSQERAGEKLFF.

This clonotype was counted a few times. The chain is built from TRBV25-1 and TRBJ2-2, with D hard to call. Trimming cost V 1 base and J 4 bases, with 16 bases left between them. Germline V gives CDR1 MGHDK, CDR2 SYGVNS. The CDR3 length is 17 residues. In nucleotides, the CDR3 is TGTGCCAGCAGTGAATGGGCTTGGCAGATCTCCACCGGGGAGCTGTTTTTT. Amino acids: CASSEWAWQISTGELFF.

To note about this clonotype: One end of the junction varies from germline; a read error may be responsible. The rearrangement links TRBV10-3 to TRBJ2-1; unclear D gene. The assigned J gene may be wrong: the sequence end matches TRBJ2-7 better. CDR3 size: 14 residues. CDR1 and CDR2 from the germline V gene are ENHRY and SYGVKD. The CDR3 nucleotides are TGTGTCATCAATTCTGGCGCCTCCTCCTACGAGCAGTACTTC. Amino acid sequence: CVINSGASSYEQYF.

This clonotype appeared many times. Written as DNA, the CDR3 is TGTGCCAGTGGACTGCTACAGGAGACCCAGTACTTC. Translated, it gives CASGLLQETQYF. This chain connects TRBV28 to TRBJ2-5; tentative D call: TRBD2 (5 bases). The CDR3 extends over 12 amino acids. The V and J ends lost 9 bases and 5 bases respectively, with 13 bases between them. Looked up from germline, CDR1 is MDHEN and CDR2 is SYDVKM. The full variable domain, in which reference TRBV28 and TRBJ2-5 provide the parts outside the CDR3, is DVKVTQSSRYLVKRTGEKVFLECVQDMDHENMFWYRQDPGLGLRLIYFSYDVKMKEKGDIPEGYSVSREKKERFSLILESASTNQTSMYLCASGLLQETQYFGPGTRLLVL.

This clonotype has at least ten counts. V is TRBV6-2 or TRBV6-3 and J is TRBJ2-1; 14 bases agree with TRBD2. Germline V CDR1 and CDR2: MNHEY, SVGEGT. Unmatched junction bases numbered 7, after V lost 1 base and J lost 8 bases. The CDR3 has 17 residues. Here the CDR3 reads CASSYLGTSGSVYEQFF. CDR3 bases: TGTGCCAGCAGTTACTTAGGGACTAGCGGGAGTGTATATGAGCAGTTCTTC.

This chain joins TRBV20-1 and TRBJ2-5, with no clear D. V was shortened by 6 bases and J by 5 bases, with 13 bases between the two germline ends. Looked up from germline, CDR1 is DFQATT and CDR2 is SNEGSKA (reference sequence). The CDR3 is 12 amino acids. CDR3 residues: CSAGNRAETQYF. The CDR3 DNA reads as TGCAGTGCCGGTAACCGGGCGGAGACCCAGTACTTC.

The gene calls are TRBV7-9 and TRBJ2-7; D is unclear. With 2 bases removed from V and 6 bases from J, the gap between germline ends came to 11 bases. This CDR3 contains 13 residues. The V gene's germline CDR1 is SEHNR and CDR2 FQNEAQ (reference sequence). The CDR3 is CASSLPTPSEQYF. CDR3 DNA sequence: TGTGCCAGCAGCTTACCGACTCCCAGCGAGCAGTACTTC.

The chain uses TRBV27 and TRBJ2-4; D call uncertain. Germline CDR1 MNHEY, CDR2 SMNVEV (reference sequence). V lost 6 bases to trimming and J lost 0 bases, with 12 bases between them. This CDR3 region has 15 residues. CDR3 residues: CASRSTSLAKNIQYF. CDR3 sequence (DNA): TGTGCCAGCAGATCTACATCCTTAGCCAAAAACATTCAGTACTTC.

This clonotype has a single count. The V and J genes are TRBV6-6 and TRBJ1-2; D perhaps matches TRBD1 (5 bases). Germline values: CDR1 MNHNY, CDR2 SVGAGI (reference sequence). Trimming left V 6 bases short and J 1 base short, with 18 bases between. The CDR3 consists of 16 residues. As DNA, the CDR3 is TGTGCCAGCAGCTTATTCACGACAGACTTTAACTATGGCTACACCTTC. Amino acids: CASSLFTTDFNYGYTF.

This clonotype has just a few counts. This chain joins TRBV20-1 and TRBJ2-1; D uncertain. The end of the DNA fits TRBJ2-7 better, so the J call may be wrong. Germline lookup yields CDR1 DFQATT and CDR2 SNEGSKA (reference sequence). CDR3 length equals 13 residues. Written as DNA, the CDR3 is TGCAGTGCTAGAGATGACACCTCCTACGAGCAGTACTTC. It yields the protein CSARDDTSYEQYF.